The present TCR beta chain was sequenced within a study of T cell repertoires in cytomegalovirus infection. About the study: Indications of both CMV infection and matching HLA type were provided by public TCR beta signatures. Study-wide results and limits: People with CMV and the relevant HLA were identified by cumulative public TCR beta family frequency. The ex vivo response showed dominance by HLA-C-restricted CMV-specific TCR beta clonotypes.

In the case of this clonotype: The antigen is undetermined.

CDR3 length equals 13 residues. Trimming removed 3 bases at V and 4 bases at J, with 10 bases between. Germline V CDR1 and CDR2: ENHRY, SYGVKD. TCRdb re-called the reads with MiXCR, one entry per CDR3 protein. The table includes under 250,000 distinct CDR3 sequences, over 9% detected once. The sequenced sample was PBMCs. V gene TRBV10-3 combines with J gene TRBJ2-7; no clear D gene. This sequence originates from a human donor in good health (CMV status not recorded). Some clones in this sample may be carry-over from other donors' samples. CDR3 in DNA: TGTGCCATCAGTGAAGGGTACAAGTACGAGCAGTACTTC. Translated: CAISEGYKYEQYF.